The 17 T cell receptor beta chains below all came from one sample that was sequenced in a study of beta chain features in type 1 diabetes. Study findings and constraints: TCRB CDR3 length was moderately but significantly reduced in all four CD4+ subsets of Type 1 diabetes patients.

The antigens these receptors bind are not known. The isolated RNA, all of it, was reverse transcribed, so expressed TCRB transcripts were what got sequenced. The assay was immunoSEQ multiplex PCR, and TCRdb's table has in-frame clones only and misses some. The table has around 650,000 clones, around 11% seen once; the top ten hold roughly 0.11%. What was sequenced was naive CD4+ T cells from blood. Receptors were obtained from a man younger than 40 with type 1 diabetes.

In this sample, this clone turned up a few times. The sample carries other DNA sequences with the same CDR3. The chain couples TRBV7-2 to TRBJ1-5, with D possibly TRBD1 on 6 matching bases. V lost 5 bases to trimming and J lost 4 bases, with 9 bases between them. Germline V CDR1 and CDR2: SGHTA, FQGNSA. The CDR3 extends over 13 amino acids. This CDR3 is CASSPRGNQPQHF. The CDR3, as DNA: TGTGCCAGCAGCCCGAGGGGGAATCAGCCCCAGCATTTT.

Turning to this clone: This sample also contains other DNA sequences that code for the same CDR3. The genes are TRBV9 and TRBJ2-5, with 7 bases aligning to TRBD1. Trimming removed 0 bases from V and 1 base from J; junction bases left unmatched: 3. This CDR3 is 15 amino acids long. Germline CDR1 SGDLS, CDR2 YYNGEE. CDR3 coding DNA: TGTGCCAGCAGCGTAGGGACAGGTTCCCAAGAGACCCAGTACTTC. Translating it yields CASSVGTGSQETQYF.

This clone was recorded a few times. The chain couples TRBV9 to TRBJ1-2; D not resolved. CDR1 is SGDLS and CDR2 is YYNGEE in the germline V gene. The CDR3 length is 14 residues. V was trimmed by 3 bases and J by 8 bases, leaving 17 bases between them. The DNA for the CDR3 is TGTGCCAGCAGCGCCCCTGGGAGACCATGGGGCTACACCTTC. Translated: CASSAPGRPWGYTF.

The CDR3 here is CAWSPPYTGSPWAYQPQHF. In DNA form, the CDR3 reads TGTGCCTGGAGTCCTCCTTATACAGGGTCGCCTTGGGCTTATCAGCCCCAGCATTTT. The V gene is TRBV30, the J gene TRBJ1-5; tentative D call: TRBD1 (6 bases). This CDR3 contains 19 residues. Germline V gives CDR1 GTSNPN, CDR2 SVGIG (reference sequence). The germline V and J ends were trimmed by 2 bases and 5 bases, with 28 bases remaining between them.

This rearrangement joins TRBV5-1 to TRBJ1-2; D not resolved. The germline CDR1 and CDR2 sequences are SGHRS and YFSETQ. The CDR3 extends over 14 amino acids. V was shortened by 3 bases and J by 4 bases, with 13 bases between the two germline ends. The CDR3 DNA reads TGCGCCAGCAGCTCATCCTCGCCGGGCTATGGCTACACCTTC. It translates to CASSSSSPGYGYTF. The variable domain in full, with the rest retrieved from reference TRBV5-1 and TRBJ1-2, is KAGVTQTPRYLIKTRGQQVTLSCSPISGHRSVSWYQQTPGQGLQFLFEYFSETQRNKGNFPGRFSGRQFSNSRSEMNVSTLELGDSALYLCASSSSSPGYGYTFGSGTRLTVV.

This chain uses TRBV11-3 with TRBJ2-7, with D possibly being TRBD1 (6 bases). The CDR3 runs 13 residues. The V gene lost 6 bases and the J gene lost 3 bases, with 12 bases spanning the gap. The germline gives CDR1 SGHNT, CDR2 YENEEA. The DNA for the CDR3 is TGTGCCAGCAGATTAATACAGGGCTACGAGCAGTACTTC. Protein sequence: CASRLIQGYEQYF.

This clone was seen more than once but under ten times. The chain links TRBV7-9 to TRBJ1-3, with a tentative D call TRBD1 (6 bases). This CDR3 has 15 amino acids. V lost 4 bases to trimming and J lost 2 bases, with 12 bases between them. The germline CDR1 and CDR2 sequences are SEHNR and FQNEAQ (reference sequence). The CDR3 reads CASSSLGGAGNTIYF. CDR3 bases: TGTGCCAGCAGCTCCCTAGGGGGGGCTGGAAACACCATATATTTT. The full variable domain, completed using reference TRBV7-9 and TRBJ1-3, is DTGVSQNPRHKITKRGQNVTFRCDPISEHNRLYWYRQTLGQGPEFLTYFQNEAQLEKSRLLSDRFSAERPKGSFSTLEIQRTEQGDSAMYLCASSSLGGAGNTIYFGEGSWLTVV.

The V gene is TRBV7-8, the J gene TRBJ2-1; 7 bases map to TRBD1. The CDR3 totals 17 residues. Trimming took 3 bases from V and 2 from J; bases not matched to a gene: 10. Germline V lookup: CDR1 SGHVS, CDR2 FQNEAQ. DNA of the CDR3: TGTGCCAGCAGCTTCGTGTCAGGGGGAGAAACCTACAATGAGCAGTTCTTC. Translation: CASSFVSGGETYNEQFF.

This clone was picked up a small number of times. The chain employs TRBV30 and TRBJ2-3; D is ambiguous. Germline loops: CDR1 GTSNPN, CDR2 SVGIG (reference sequence). The CDR3 spans 12 residues. Trimming took 5 bases from V and 1 from J, leaving 7 bases between them. The CDR3 region has the DNA TGTGCCTGGGCCCCCGGCACAGATACGCAGTATTTT. It is translated as CAWAPGTDTQYF.

A few counts support this clone. V gene TRBV5-1 combines with J gene TRBJ1-1, with unresolved D. Germline CDR1 and CDR2: SGHRS and YFSETQ. The CDR3 runs to 14 residues. Trimming cost V 4 bases and J 9 bases, with 19 bases left between them. Here the CDR3 reads CASSLSRTDLQAFF. In DNA form, the CDR3 reads TGCGCCAGCAGCCTTAGCCGGACCGACTTGCAAGCTTTCTTT.

This clone has a handful of counts. The chain has TRBV6-5 and TRBJ2-1; 14 bases are shared with TRBD2. The CDR3 is 15 residues long. Germline V gene lookup returns CDR1 MNHEY and CDR2 SVGAGI. Trimming took 5 bases from V and 7 from J; bases not matched to a gene: 4. CDR3 loop: CASSPGLAGVNEQFF. The CDR3 DNA is TGTGCCAGCAGTCCGGGACTAGCGGGAGTTAATGAGCAGTTCTTC.

In its sample, this clone was seen a few times. The chain has TRBV2 and TRBJ1-5; possibly TRBD1 for D (5 bases). V lost 5 bases and J lost 3, with 8 bases in between. The CDR3 has 13 residues. Germline CDR1 SNHLY, CDR2 FYNNEI. CDR3 protein: CASSTQVNQPQHF. CDR3 coding DNA: TGTGCCAGCAGTACACAGGTCAATCAGCCCCAGCATTTT.

This rearrangement joins TRBV27 to TRBJ2-1; 12 nucleotides match TRBD2. Germline assignment: CDR1 MNHEY and CDR2 SMNVEV (reference sequence). The trim removed 3 bases at V and 7 bases at J, leaving 4 bases unmatched. The CDR3 length is 15 residues. CDR3 in DNA: TGTGCCAGCAGTTTCCTAGCGGGGGGGAAAAATGAGCAGTTCTTC. It codes for CASSFLAGGKNEQFF.

The chain employs TRBV12-5 and TRBJ1-1; perhaps TRBD1 as D (5 bases). CDR1 and CDR2 from the germline V gene are LGHNT and FRNRAP. Trimming cost V 5 bases and J 1 base, with 14 bases left between them. The length of the CDR3 is 15 residues. The CDR3: CASGLSSGANTEAFF. The CDR3 coding sequence is TGTGCTAGTGGTCTCTCATCCGGGGCGAACACTGAAGCTTTCTTT.

DNA of the CDR3: TGTGCCAGCTCTCAACGACAGGGGACTAATGAAAAACTGTTTTTT. Encoded protein: CASSQRQGTNEKLFF. V is TRBV18 and J is TRBJ1-4; the match to TRBD1 covers 8 bases. This CDR3 region has 15 residues. From germline, CDR1 is KGHSH and CDR2 LQKENI. J was trimmed by 2 bases and V by 6 bases; bases with no gene match: 5.

The V call is TRBV4-3, the J call TRBJ1-2, with 7 positions matching TRBD1. V trimming: 1 base; J trimming: 4 bases; junction bases outside the gene matches: 9. Germline V gene lookup returns CDR1 LGHNA and CDR2 YSLEER. This CDR3 is 16 amino acids long. CDR3 region: CASSQASGGMGYGYTF. The CDR3 nucleotides are TGCGCCAGCAGCCAAGCTTCAGGGGGGATGGGCTATGGCTACACCTTC.

There are a few counts of this clone. This CDR3 is CASSYPRDRGTGEQFF. In DNA form, the CDR3 reads TGTGCCAGCAGTTACCCCCGGGACAGGGGGACGGGTGAGCAGTTCTTC. The chain carries TRBV7-9 and TRBJ2-1; 11 positions match TRBD1. In germline, CDR1 is SEHNR, CDR2 FQNEAQ (reference sequence). The V segment lost 6 bases and the J segment 9 bases; nucleotides outside the gene matches: 13. The CDR3 is 16 amino acids.